The clone carrying this T cell receptor (beta chain) has ten or more counts. The antigen remains unidentified. This sample is part of a study of CD8 T cells in ankylosing spondylitis. V lost 1 base to trimming and J lost 1 base, with 8 bases between them. Germline CDR1 is SGHRS and CDR2 is YFSETQ. The length of the CDR3 is 15 residues. TCRdb ran MiXCR on the 5' RACE reads and lists one entry per CDR3 protein. This sample has a few hundred thousand distinct CDR3 sequences, with more than 20% found just once. Findings of the study overall: Some motif variants were previously reported in reactive arthritis synovial fluid and blood. For ankylosing spondylitis blood, a TCR beta motif of seven to nine highly homologous variants appeared characteristic. Clones linked with disease were CD8+ and fairly uncommon in the peripheral blood.

The gene calls are TRBV5-1 and TRBJ2-2, with no clear D. Sequencing was done on a sample of blood, either unsorted or a sorted T cell fraction (not recorded which). The clonotype was recovered from a male donor with ankylosing spondylitis or in good health (not recorded which). The CDR3 coding sequence is TGCGCCAGCAGCTTGCGTCTTCAGAACACCGGGGAGCTGTTTTTT. Its protein is CASSLRLQNTGELFF. The full variable domain, in which reference TRBV5-1 and TRBJ2-2 provide the parts outside the CDR3, is KAGVTQTPRYLIKTRGQQVTLSCSPISGHRSVSWYQQTPGQGLQFLFEYFSETQRNKGNFPGRFSGRQFSNSRSEMNVSTLELGDSALYLCASSLRLQNTGELFFGEGSRLTVL.